Below are 24 T cell receptor beta chains sequenced from a single sample in a study of blood T cell repertoires in COVID-19. Clones were read by immunoSEQ multiplex PCR, and TCRdb kept only the in-frame ones, dropping some. The sample contains some 130,000 clones, around three quarters of which appear only once. Sequencing was performed on peripheral blood. These receptors were collected from a human donor in a cohort sampled during active COVID-19.

The V gene is TRBV2, the J gene TRBJ2-3, with TRBD2 matching over 7 bases. The CDR3 loop spans 15 amino acids. V trimming: 4 bases; J trimming: 0 bases; junction bases outside the gene matches: 4. The germline CDR1 and CDR2 sequences are SNHLY and FYNNEI. CDR3 coding DNA: TGTGCCAGCAGTGGCTTGGGGGGGAGCACAGATACGCAGTATTTT. Translated, it gives CASSGLGGSTDTQYF.

The genes are TRBV6-4 and TRBJ2-7; 7 bases map to TRBD1. V shed 2 bases and J 2 bases; nucleotides not matched to a gene: 6. Germline V gives CDR1 MRHNA, CDR2 SNTAGT. The CDR3 totals 15 residues. CDR3 sequence reads: CASSDKDRQTYEQYF. The CDR3 nucleotides are TGTGCCAGCAGTGACAAGGACAGGCAGACCTACGAGCAGTACTTC.

The table lists this clone with many counts. The chain carries TRBV6-6 and TRBJ1-2, with 7 bases fitting TRBD1. Trimming took 4 bases from V and 6 from J; bases not matched to a gene: 11. This CDR3 is built from 15 residues. Germline V gene data show CDR1 as MNHNY and CDR2 as SVGAGI (reference sequence). The CDR3 protein is CASSSRQGSKHGYTF. CDR3 DNA: TGTGCCAGCAGTTCCCGACAGGGAAGTAAGCATGGCTACACCTTC.

This rearrangement joins TRBV29-1 to TRBJ1-3; D remains unclear. The CDR3 has 13 residues. Trimming shortened V by 4 bases and J by 0 bases, and 7 bases separated the two germline ends. Germline CDR1 reads SQVTM; CDR2 reads ANQGSEA. The CDR3 here is CSVVRDSGNTIYF. In DNA form, the CDR3 reads TGCAGCGTTGTCCGGGACTCTGGAAACACCATATATTTT.

V gene TRBV4-1 combines with J gene TRBJ2-7; 13 bases agree with TRBD2. Germline V lookup: CDR1 MGHRA, CDR2 YSYEKL. This CDR3 has 19 amino acids. After removal of 0 bases from V and 2 bases from J, the junction contained 10 bases not matched to a gene. The CDR3 protein is CASSQEGGLAGEGPYEQYF. The CDR3 DNA follows: TGCGCCAGCAGCCAAGAGGGAGGACTAGCGGGGGAGGGCCCCTACGAGCAGTACTTC.

The CDR3 DNA is TGCAGCGTTGGCGTCCGGTACAATGAGCAGTTCTTC. Translation: CSVGVRYNEQFF. V and J are TRBV29-1 and TRBJ2-1, with unresolved D. Looked up from germline, CDR1 is SQVTM and CDR2 is ANQGSEA. V was shortened by 4 bases and J by 4 bases, with 8 bases between the two germline ends. The CDR3 spans 12 residues.

This clone came up once. The chain couples TRBV6-5 to TRBJ2-5; 12 bases match TRBD2. With V trimmed by 1 base and J by 2 bases, 2 bases remained unmatched. The CDR3 totals 16 residues. The germline CDR1 and CDR2 sequences are MNHEY and SVGAGI. CDR3 amino acids: CASSYLLAGGQETQYF. Here the CDR3 DNA reads TGTGCCAGCAGTTACTTACTAGCGGGGGGACAAGAGACCCAGTACTTC.

V is TRBV28 and J is TRBJ2-2; tentative D call: TRBD1 (7 bases). CDR3 length: 19 residues. V dropped 9 bases and J dropped 5 bases, with 31 bases sitting between them. CDR1 is MDHEN and CDR2 is SYDVKM in the germline V gene. Here the CDR3 reads CASNPHWDRSASGTGELFF. As DNA, the CDR3 is TGTGCCAGTAATCCCCATTGGGACAGATCTGCCAGCGGGACCGGGGAGCTGTTTTTT.

The chain couples TRBV6-2 or TRBV6-3 to TRBJ1-2; TRBD1 agrees at 8 bases. The J segment lost 4 bases and the V segment lost 6 bases, leaving 13 bases of the junction unmatched. Per the germline V gene, CDR1 is MNHEY and CDR2 is SVGEGT. The CDR3 is 16 amino acids. This CDR3 reads CASSPITGTGTYGYTF. CDR3 bases: TGTGCCAGCAGCCCTATTACCGGGACAGGAACCTATGGCTACACCTTC.

The V gene is TRBV12-3 or TRBV12-4, the J gene TRBJ1-2, with D maybe TRBD1 (5 bases). Trimming took off 4 bases at V and 8 bases at J, with 11 bases between the two ends. The CDR3 runs 12 residues. CDR3 in DNA: TGTGCCAGCAGTTCAGTGCGGGGCGGCTACACCTTC. Translation: CASSSVRGGYTF.

This chain links TRBV28 with TRBJ2-1, with 13 positions matching TRBD2. Germline V gene data show CDR1 as MDHEN and CDR2 as SYDVKM. Trimming took 6 bases from V and 7 from J; bases not matched to a gene: 6. The CDR3 contains 15 residues. For the CDR3, the DNA is TGTGCCAGCAGACCGGGACTAGCGGGGATTAATGAGCAGTTCTTC. It specifies CASRPGLAGINEQFF.

The chain has TRBV3-1 (or the pseudogene TRBV3-2) and TRBJ2-2; TRBD1 agrees at 9 bases. Looked up from germline, CDR1 is LGHDT and CDR2 is YNNKEL (reference sequence). This CDR3 contains 15 residues. V was pared by 1 base and J by 4 bases, with 1 base of the junction left unmatched. The CDR3 DNA reads TGTGCCAGCAGCCAAGGGACAGGGGCCACCGGGGAGCTGTTTTTT. Translation: CASSQGTGATGELFF.

The chain employs TRBV11-2 and TRBJ1-5; 10 bases are a match to TRBD1. This CDR3 has 13 amino acids. Germline loops: CDR1 SGHAT, CDR2 FQNNGV. V lost 4 bases, J lost 6 bases, and 0 bases stayed unmatched. The chain's CDR3 is CASSWDRGQPQHF. The CDR3 region has the DNA TGTGCCAGCAGCTGGGACAGGGGTCAGCCCCAGCATTTT.

The chain combines TRBV28 with TRBJ2-7; TRBD2 aligns across 9 bases. This CDR3 comprises 15 residues. Per the germline V gene, CDR1 is MDHEN and CDR2 is SYDVKM. After removal of 4 bases from V and 2 bases from J, the junction contained 6 bases not matched to a gene. The CDR3 protein is CASSSLAGATYEQYF. As DNA, the CDR3 is TGTGCCAGCAGTTCATTAGCGGGGGCCACCTACGAGCAGTACTTC.

The chain carries TRBV11-2 and TRBJ2-7; D is undetermined. CDR3 length equals 12 residues. V lost 5 bases and J 4 bases, leaving 9 bases between the germline ends. CDR1 is SGHAT, CDR2 FQNNGV, per germline. The CDR3 coding sequence is TGTGCCAGCAGCCACCCGGGTTACGAGCAGTACTTC. Residues: CASSHPGYEQYF.

The rearrangement links TRBV2 to TRBJ2-7; TRBD1 is a possible D gene (6 bases). The CDR3 contains 14 residues. The V gene lost 1 base and the J gene lost 4 bases, with 11 bases spanning the gap. Germline V CDR1 and CDR2: SNHLY, FYNNEI. The CDR3 is CASSEGRQGYEQYF. The CDR3 nucleotides read TGTGCCAGCAGTGAAGGTCGTCAGGGGTACGAGCAGTACTTC.

The chain couples TRBV9 to TRBJ1-5; tentatively, D is TRBD1 (6 bases). Germline assignment: CDR1 SGDLS and CDR2 YYNGEE. The CDR3 is 13 amino acids. V was trimmed by 4 bases and J by 4 bases, leaving 9 bases between them. CDR3 sequence (DNA): TGTGCCAGCAGCCCCAGGGGAAATCAGCCCCAGCATTTT. Its translation: CASSPRGNQPQHF.

This sequence joins TRBV6-6 and TRBJ1-2; maybe TRBD1 (6 bases). The CDR3 is 16 amino acids. V lost 4 bases to trimming and J lost 0 bases, with 15 bases between them. The germline gives CDR1 MNHNY, CDR2 SVGAGI (reference sequence). The CDR3 coding sequence is TGTGCCAGCAGTTCGACGGCCCAGGGGACTAACTATGGCTACACCTTC. This gives the protein CASSSTAQGTNYGYTF.

CDR3 DNA: TGTGCCAGCAGTGACCAGCGGGGGAGCTCCTACGAGCAGTACTTC. Encoded protein: CASSDQRGSSYEQYF. J is TRBJ2-7 and V is TRBV2; TRBD2 matches 8 bases. The germline gives CDR1 SNHLY, CDR2 FYNNEI. The CDR3 consists of 15 residues. J lost 0 bases, V lost 3 bases, and 4 bases had no gene match.

This clone was recorded once. The J gene is TRBJ1-1, the V gene TRBV5-1, with D perhaps matching TRBD1 (6 bases). V lost 3 bases, J lost 0 bases, and 9 bases lay in between. The CDR3 consists of 14 residues. From germline, CDR1 is SGHRS and CDR2 YFSETQ. CDR3 region: CASSSGHLNTEAFF. The CDR3 nucleotides read TGCGCCAGCAGCTCGGGACATCTGAACACTGAAGCTTTCTTT. Full variable domain (rest looked up from reference TRBV5-1 and TRBJ1-1): KAGVTQTPRYLIKTRGQQVTLSCSPISGHRSVSWYQQTPGQGLQFLFEYFSETQRNKGNFPGRFSGRQFSNSRSEMNVSTLELGDSALYLCASSSGHLNTEAFFGQGTRLTVV.

A few counts support this clone. The chain's CDR3 is CASSRLTQETQYF. The DNA for the CDR3 is TGCGCCAGCAGCCGACTGACCCAAGAGACCCAGTACTTC. The chain is built from TRBV4-1 and TRBJ2-5; D is unclear. Germline-derived CDR1 and CDR2 are MGHRA and YSYEKL. V lost 4 bases, J lost 1 base, and 7 bases lay in between. The CDR3 spans 13 residues.

The rearrangement joins TRBV2 to TRBJ1-5, with a tentative D call TRBD1 (5 bases). The CDR3 consists of 13 residues. Germline CDR1 reads SNHLY; CDR2 reads FYNNEI. Trimming removed 6 bases at V and 6 bases at J, with 12 bases between. DNA of the CDR3: TGTGCCAGCAGAGTCAGGGACTCTCAGCCCCAGCATTTT. Translated, it gives CASRVRDSQPQHF.

The chain carries TRBV11-2 and TRBJ2-7; a weak D match, TRBD1 (5 bases). The V and J ends lost 1 base and 7 bases respectively, with 11 bases between them. The CDR3 loop spans 13 amino acids. Germline V gene lookup returns CDR1 SGHAT and CDR2 FQNNGV. The CDR3 sequence: CASSLADSFEQYF. The CDR3 DNA is TGTGCCAGCAGCTTAGCCGACAGTTTTGAGCAGTACTTC.

The chain couples TRBV7-2 to TRBJ2-5; maybe TRBD2 (6 bases). This CDR3 has 13 residues. From germline, CDR1 is SGHTA and CDR2 FQGNSA. V gave up 5 bases and J gave up 5 bases, with 12 bases separating them. The CDR3 is CASSILGGETQYF. CDR3 nucleotide sequence: TGTGCCAGCAGCATCCTCGGGGGTGAGACCCAGTACTTC.